Each of the 10 T cell receptor beta chains below was sequenced from the same sample in a study of cytomegalovirus exposure and HLA in healthy donors. Both 60 Vbeta primers and 13 Jbeta primers went into the PCR. Sequenced by immunoSEQ multiplex PCR; TCRdb stores in-frame clones only, minus some. Here the sample spans around 100,000 clones, around three quarters being singletons. Sequenced sample: PBMCs. These receptors originate from a woman between 45 and 65 years old in good health and CMV-seropositive.

This sequence joins TRBV4-1 and TRBJ1-5; D gene ambiguous. Germline V CDR1 and CDR2: MGHRA, YSYEKL. The CDR3 length is 16 residues. Trimming pared 2 bases from V and 5 bases from J, leaving 16 bases between. The chain's CDR3 is CASSQLETEPYQPQHF. The CDR3 DNA reads as TGCGCCAGCAGCCAATTAGAAACAGAGCCTTATCAGCCCCAGCATTTT.

This chain uses TRBV5-1 with TRBJ1-3; 7 bases are shared with TRBD1. The CDR3 has 15 residues. Trimming took 4 bases from V and 4 from J; bases not matched to a gene: 8. Germline V gene data show CDR1 as SGHRS and CDR2 as YFSETQ. CDR3 protein: CASSTATGTGNTIYF. DNA of the CDR3: TGCGCCAGCAGCACCGCGACAGGGACAGGAAACACCATATATTTT.

This clone has only one observation. The rearrangement links TRBV27 to TRBJ1-5, with D uncertain. The germline V gene encodes CDR1 MNHEY and CDR2 SMNVEV (reference sequence). This CDR3 region has 15 residues. V lost 2 bases, J lost 5 bases, and 13 bases lay in between. The CDR3 spells CASSLRPRQDQPQHF. CDR3 nucleotides: TGTGCCAGCAGTTTAAGGCCCCGGCAGGATCAGCCCCAGCATTTT.

This sequence joins TRBV7-3 and TRBJ2-7; D is possibly TRBD1 (6 bases). Between the trimmed V and J ends, which lost 5 bases and 1 base, there was a span of 12 bases. Germline CDR1 reads SGHTA; CDR2 reads FQGTGA. The CDR3 is 14 residues long. This CDR3 reads CASSLGAESYEQYF. The CDR3 nucleotides are TGTGCCAGCAGCCTGGGGGCAGAGTCCTACGAGCAGTACTTC. Supplemented by reference TRBV7-3 and TRBJ2-7, the full variable domain reads GAGVSQTPSNKVTEKGKYVELRCDPISGHTALYWYRQSLGQGPEFLIYFQGTGAADDSGLPNDRFFAVRPEGSVSTLKIQRTERGDSAVYLCASSLGAESYEQYFGPGTRLTVT.

The V gene is TRBV27, the J gene TRBJ1-2, with 9 bases matching TRBD1. The J segment lost 8 bases and the V segment lost 8 bases, leaving 9 bases of the junction unmatched. Germline V gene data show CDR1 as MNHEY and CDR2 as SMNVEV (reference sequence). The CDR3 is made up of 13 amino acids. The CDR3 nucleotides read TGTGCCAGCGGAGACAGGGGGTCGGGCGGCTACACCTTC. Translating it yields CASGDRGSGGYTF.

Of note for this clone: This sequence is one base from a far larger clone and is likely a read error. V and J are TRBV5-1 and TRBJ2-2, with TRBD1 identical over 8 bases. CDR1 SGHRS and CDR2 YFSETQ come from the germline V gene. CDR3 length: 15 residues. V trimming: 3 bases; J trimming: 1 base; junction bases outside the gene matches: 2. The CDR3 is CASSSGTGNTGELFF. CDR3 sequence (DNA): TGCGCCAGCAGCTCCGGGACAGGGAACACCGGGGAGCTGTTTTTT.

This chain joins TRBV25-1 and TRBJ1-1; D perhaps matches TRBD1 (5 bases). V lost 2 bases to trimming and J lost 1 base, with 11 bases between them. CDR1 is MGHDK, CDR2 SYGVNS, per germline. The length of the CDR3 is 15 residues. CDR3 DNA: TGTGCCAGCAGTGAAATGGGACTCTGGAACACTGAAGCTTTCTTT. Its translation is CASSEMGLWNTEAFF.

This clone was detected a few times. V gene TRBV7-6 combines with J gene TRBJ2-1; TRBD2 matches 11 bases. Germline V gene lookup returns CDR1 SGHVS and CDR2 FNYEAQ. The J segment lost 6 bases and the V segment lost 5 bases, leaving 6 bases of the junction unmatched. The CDR3 has 15 residues. For the CDR3, the DNA is TGTGCCAGCAGCATTAGCGGGGGGGATGTCAATGAGCAGTTCTTC. As protein: CASSISGGDVNEQFF.

The chain links TRBV4-1 to TRBJ2-7; maybe TRBD2 (7 bases). V was shortened by 0 bases and J by 3 bases, with 12 bases between the two germline ends. The CDR3 spans 15 residues. Germline V gives CDR1 MGHRA, CDR2 YSYEKL. The CDR3 spells CASSQDGGAGYEQYF. CDR3 in DNA: TGCGCCAGCAGCCAAGATGGGGGGGCAGGCTACGAGCAGTACTTC.

This clone was counted once. The J gene is TRBJ1-6, the V gene TRBV29-1; D not certain. Trimming removed 4 bases at V and 6 bases at J, with 13 bases between. The germline gives CDR1 SQVTM, CDR2 ANQGSEA. The CDR3 is 14 amino acids. The CDR3 DNA follows: TGCAGCGTTGGCGTAGGAGACCCTAATTCACCCCTCCACTTT. It yields the protein CSVGVGDPNSPLHF. Looking up the rest from reference TRBV29-1 and TRBJ1-6 gives the full variable domain: SAVISQKPSRDICQRGTSLTIQCQVDSQVTMMFWYRQQPGQSLTLIATANQGSEATYESGFVIDKFPISRPNLTFSTLTVSNMSPEDSSIYLCSVGVGDPNSPLHFGNGTRLTVT.